This T cell receptor beta chain was captured in a study of cytomegalovirus exposure and HLA in healthy donors. On the study more broadly: In an earlier analysis, 90 million to 130 million unique TCR beta sequences were found from 150 million to 200 million T cells.

A remark on this clone: What it binds is unknown.

Study results and caveats: For TCR beta chains, V- and J-gene trimming was later linked to a missense DCLRE1C variant.

Use of 60 Vbeta and 13 Jbeta primers characterized the PCR. TCRdb keeps only in-frame clones here, not all; method: immunoSEQ multiplex PCR. The sample has 54,000 or so clones, around two thirds seen once. The sample was PBMCs. The origin of this receptor is a woman aged 55-75 years in good health and CMV-seropositive.

DNA for the CDR3: TGTGCCAGCAGTCTGGGCGGGTACTTAGAAGAGACCCAGTACTTC. Amino acid sequence: CASSLGGYLEETQYF. The rearrangement joins TRBV27 to TRBJ2-5; D might be TRBD2 (5 bases). The CDR3 has 15 residues. Per the germline V gene, CDR1 is MNHEY and CDR2 is SMNVEV (reference sequence). The V end was cut by 5 bases, the J end by 3 bases, with 16 bases between.